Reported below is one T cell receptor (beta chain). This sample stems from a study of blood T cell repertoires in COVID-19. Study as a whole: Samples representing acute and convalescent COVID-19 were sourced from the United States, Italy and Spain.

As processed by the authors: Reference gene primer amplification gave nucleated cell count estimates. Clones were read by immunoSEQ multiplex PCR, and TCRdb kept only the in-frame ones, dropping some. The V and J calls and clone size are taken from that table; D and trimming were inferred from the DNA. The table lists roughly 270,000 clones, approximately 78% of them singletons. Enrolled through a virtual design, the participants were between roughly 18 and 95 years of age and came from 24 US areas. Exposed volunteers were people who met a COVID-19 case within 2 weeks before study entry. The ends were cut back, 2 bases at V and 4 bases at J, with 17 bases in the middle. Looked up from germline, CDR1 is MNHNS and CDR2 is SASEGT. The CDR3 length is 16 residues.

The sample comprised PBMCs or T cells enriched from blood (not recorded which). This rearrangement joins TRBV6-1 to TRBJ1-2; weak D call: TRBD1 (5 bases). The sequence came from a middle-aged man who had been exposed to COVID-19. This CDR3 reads CASSEYVKTDLYGYTF. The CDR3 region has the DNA TGTGCCAGCAGTGAATACGTAAAGACAGACCTCTATGGCTACACCTTC.